This T cell receptor (beta chain) stems from a study of blood T cell repertoires in COVID-19. Study background: The study drew acute and convalescent COVID-19 samples from the United States, Italy and Spain.

V gave up 4 bases and J gave up 5 bases; unmatched junction bases: 7. There are 14 residues in the CDR3. Germline V gene lookup returns CDR1 MDHEN and CDR2 SYDVKM. TCRdb's copy holds only in-frame clones and misses some; the assay was immunoSEQ multiplex PCR. The data show over 100,000 clones, roughly three quarters seen once. The chain carries TRBV28 and TRBJ1-1; 7 bases are a match to TRBD1. Material for sequencing was peripheral blood. This TCR was recovered from a woman of 80 years or more with acute or convalescent COVID-19. The CDR3 protein is CASSSQGGWTEAFF. The CDR3 region has the DNA TGTGCCAGCAGTTCTCAGGGGGGCTGGACTGAAGCTTTCTTT.